A single sample gave rise to the 5 T cell receptor beta chains below, sequenced in a study of OX40 agonist ivuxolimab in advanced cancers. Repertoires were generated with immunoSEQ multiplex PCR, while TCRdb's copy carries only in-frame clones and drops some. The sample has 45,000 to 70,000 clones, over 80% seen once. The input for sequencing was CD4+ or CD8+ T cells sorted from blood, taken in a trial of the OX40 agonist ivuxolimab. The receptors here all came from an adult with an advanced solid tumor such as melanoma, head and neck, liver or kidney cancer.

V gene TRBV7-2 combines with J gene TRBJ2-1, with a possible D match to TRBD1 (6 bases). Germline V CDR1 and CDR2: SGHTA, FQGNSA. This CDR3 spans 13 amino acids. V lost 4 bases and J lost 8, with 12 bases in between. In nucleotides, the CDR3 is TGTGCCAGCAGCTCGCAGGGGTACTATGAGCAGTTCTTC. This translates into CASSSQGYYEQFF.

This chain joins TRBV27 and TRBJ2-3; a possible D gene is TRBD1 (5 bases). V lost 4 bases and J 1 base, leaving 9 bases between the germline ends. CDR3 size: 14 residues. Germline V gene sequence: CDR1 MNHEY, CDR2 SMNVEV (reference sequence). The CDR3, as DNA: TGTGCCAGCAGTTGGGCCAGGGGCACAGATACGCAGTATTTT. Its translation: CASSWARGTDTQYF.

The V call is TRBV2, the J call TRBJ1-6; D uncertain. The CDR3 contains 12 residues. V shed 3 bases and J shed 13 bases, with 10 bases lying between them. Germline V gene data show CDR1 as SNHLY and CDR2 as FYNNEI. CDR3 sequence: CASSEDPGPLHF. CDR3 nucleotides: TGTGCCAGCAGTGAGGACCCCGGCCCCCTCCACTTT.

The chain joins TRBV28 to TRBJ2-7; 8 nucleotides agree with TRBD1. Germline values: CDR1 MDHEN, CDR2 SYDVKM. V lost 6 bases, J lost 6 bases, and 19 bases stayed unmatched. The CDR3 is 17 amino acids. The CDR3 region has the DNA TGTGCCAGCAGCCCCGAGGGCCTAGGCAGGGGGCGATCCGAGCAGTACTTC. It yields the protein CASSPEGLGRGRSEQYF.

This clone was observed once. The genes are TRBV7-8 and TRBJ2-5; a weak D match, TRBD1 (6 bases). Trimming removed 2 bases from V and 4 bases from J, with 17 bases in between. This CDR3 is built from 16 residues. Germline V lookup: CDR1 SGHVS, CDR2 FQNEAQ. CDR3 loop: CASSLTGQLGSETQYF. The CDR3 region has the DNA TGTGCCAGCAGCTTAACGGGACAACTCGGGTCAGAGACCCAGTACTTC.